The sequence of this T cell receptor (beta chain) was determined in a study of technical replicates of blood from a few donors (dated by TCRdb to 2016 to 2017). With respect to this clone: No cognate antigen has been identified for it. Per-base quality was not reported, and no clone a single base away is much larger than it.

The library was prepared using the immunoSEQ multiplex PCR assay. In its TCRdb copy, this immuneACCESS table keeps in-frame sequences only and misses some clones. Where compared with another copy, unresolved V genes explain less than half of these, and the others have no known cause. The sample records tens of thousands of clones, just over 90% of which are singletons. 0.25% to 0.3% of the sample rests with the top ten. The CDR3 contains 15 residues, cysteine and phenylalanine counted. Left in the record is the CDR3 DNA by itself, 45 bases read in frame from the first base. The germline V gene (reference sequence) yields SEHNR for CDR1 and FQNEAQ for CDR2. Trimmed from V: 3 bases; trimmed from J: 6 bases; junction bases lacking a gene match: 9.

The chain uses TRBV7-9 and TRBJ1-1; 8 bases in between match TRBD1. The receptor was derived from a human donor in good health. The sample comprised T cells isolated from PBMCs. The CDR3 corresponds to CASSFSRTGTSEAFF. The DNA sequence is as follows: TGTGCCAGCAGCTTCAGCCGGACAGGGACTTCTGAAGCTTTCTTT.